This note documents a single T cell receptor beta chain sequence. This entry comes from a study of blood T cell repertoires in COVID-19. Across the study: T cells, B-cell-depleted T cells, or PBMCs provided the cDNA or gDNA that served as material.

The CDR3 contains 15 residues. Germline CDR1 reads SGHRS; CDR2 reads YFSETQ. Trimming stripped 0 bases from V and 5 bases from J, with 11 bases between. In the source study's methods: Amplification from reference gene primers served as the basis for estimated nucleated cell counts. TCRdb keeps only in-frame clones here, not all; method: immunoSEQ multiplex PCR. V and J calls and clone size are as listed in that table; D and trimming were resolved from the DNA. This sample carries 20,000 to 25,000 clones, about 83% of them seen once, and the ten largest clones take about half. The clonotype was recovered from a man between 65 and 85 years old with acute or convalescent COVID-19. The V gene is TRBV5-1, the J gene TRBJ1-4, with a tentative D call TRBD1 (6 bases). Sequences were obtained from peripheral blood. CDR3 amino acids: CASSLGRDTNEKLFF. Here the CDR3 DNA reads TGCGCCAGCAGCTTGGGCAGGGACACAAATGAAAAACTGTTTTTT.